This T cell receptor beta chain emerged from a study of cytomegalovirus exposure and HLA in healthy donors. General observations from the study: In a later analysis, across HLA loci, associated TCR counts were highest for DRB1, lowest for HLA-C. Several of the most significant clusters appeared linked to common viral pathogens, based on a later analysis. Earlier analysis found most TCR beta V segments productive about 87% or about 30% of the time.

Researchers ran the PCR with 60 Vbeta and 13 Jbeta primers. Data came from immunoSEQ multiplex PCR; TCRdb stores just in-frame clones and leaves some out. Altogether about 67,000 clones are present, 65% to 70% being singletons, with the ten largest covering 2% to 2.5%. Donors showed nominal health when sampled, although they likely had unrecorded immune exposures. Germline-derived CDR1 and CDR2 are KGHSH and LQKENI. This CDR3 is built from 15 residues. Deletions cut 2 bases from V and 0 bases from J, with 8 bases between. A few counts support this clone. The antigen is unknown. This clonotype originated in a woman aged 25 to 45 in good health and CMV-seronegative. The V call is TRBV18, the J call TRBJ1-3; D is ambiguous. Source material: PBMCs. CDR3 amino acids: CASSPEVLSGNTIYF. CDR3 DNA: TGTGCCAGCTCACCAGAGGTCCTCTCTGGAAACACCATATATTTT.